Shown below are 21 T cell receptor beta chains from a single sample sequenced in a study of post-analysis software for immune sequencing data. These receptors lack a known antigen. Regarding the study as a whole: Controls showed lower frequencies than patients for a few TRBV segments, and TRBV5-6, TRBV5-1 and TRBV20-1 were among these.

Sequencing libraries made from TCR beta cDNA carried unique molecular identifiers. TCRdb reprocessed the PCR reads via MiXCR and lists one record per CDR3 protein. The sample includes roughly 730,000 distinct CDR3 sequences, roughly 27% seen only once; the top ten take around 0.56%. Sequencing was carried out using blood. Source of these receptors: a girl aged 5-17 years with multiple sclerosis.

The gene calls are TRBV5-1 and TRBJ1-2; no clear D gene. Trimming took 2 bases from V and 6 from J, leaving 8 bases between them. CDR1 and CDR2 from the germline V gene are SGHRS and YFSETQ. This CDR3 has 12 residues. The DNA for the CDR3 is TGCGCCAGCAGCTTCAACATCGATGGCTACACCTTC. Encoded protein: CASSFNIDGYTF.

This clonotype was detected ten times or more. This rearrangement joins TRBV29-1 to TRBJ2-3; TRBD2 matches at 9 bases. This CDR3 is built from 13 residues. From germline, CDR1 is SQVTM and CDR2 ANQGSEA. The V segment lost 7 bases and the J segment 6 bases; nucleotides outside the gene matches: 8. The CDR3 reads CSACNSGSDTQYF. In nucleotides, the CDR3 is TGCAGCGCCTGTAATAGCGGGAGTGATACGCAGTATTTT.

This clonotype appeared a few times. CDR3 sequence reads: CASSGRQAHTEAFF. CDR3 DNA: TGTGCCAGCAGTGGGCGACAGGCGCACACTGAAGCTTTCTTT. The chain uses TRBV6-6 and TRBJ1-1, with D possibly matching TRBD1 (6 bases). V lost 5 bases, J lost 3 bases, and 13 bases lay in between. The germline CDR1 and CDR2 sequences are MNHNY and SVGAGI (reference sequence). The CDR3 contains 14 residues.

About this clonotype: A junction end diverges from the germline sequence, so it may reflect a read error. The chain has TRBV3-1 and TRBJ2-1, with 11 bases that match TRBD2. The germline V gene encodes CDR1 LGHDT and CDR2 YNNKEL (reference sequence). CDR3 length: 16 residues. The CDR3 here is CASGQDASGGYNEQFF. The CDR3 region has the DNA TGTGCCAGCGGCCAAGATGCTAGCGGGGGGTACAATGAGCAGTTCTTC.

This clonotype has only a few counts. The chain uses TRBV3-1 and TRBJ2-7, with 7 bases aligning to TRBD1. The V and J ends lost 0 bases and 2 bases, in that order; junction bases with no gene match: 10. Germline assignment: CDR1 LGHDT and CDR2 YNNKEL (reference sequence). CDR3 length: 17 residues. This chain's CDR3 is CASSQDRRGTVPYEQYF. The CDR3 DNA follows: TGTGCCAGCAGCCAAGATCGAAGGGGGACAGTTCCCTACGAGCAGTACTTC.

This chain links TRBV12-3 or TRBV12-4 with TRBJ2-2, with 9 bases matching TRBD1. The junction had 5 bases not matched to a gene; V was cut back by 6 bases and J by 3 bases. There are 15 residues in the CDR3. The CDR3 region has the DNA TGTGCCAGCAGCCCCGGGACAGGGCACACCGGGGAGCTGTTTTTT. Translating gives CASSPGTGHTGELFF.

This clonotype was recorded a few times. The chain employs TRBV20-1 and TRBJ2-1, with TRBD2 matching 8 bases. Trimming cost V 3 bases and J 3 bases; bases outside gene matches: 7. Looked up from germline, CDR1 is DFQATT and CDR2 is SNEGSKA (reference sequence). The CDR3 spans 15 residues. This CDR3 is CSASPAGVGYNEQFF. CDR3 coding DNA: TGCAGTGCTAGCCCAGCGGGAGTAGGCTACAATGAGCAGTTCTTC.

This clonotype has only a few counts. One junction end does not reproduce the germline sequence, and a read error may be involved. The chain couples TRBV10-3 to TRBJ2-6; TRBD2 matches at 8 bases. Germline loops: CDR1 ENHRY, CDR2 SYGVKD. This CDR3 is 15 amino acids long. Here the CDR3 reads CAIGAGGSGANFLTF. The CDR3 DNA reads TGTGCCATCGGGGCGGGGGGCTCTGGGGCCAACTTCCTGACTTTC.

The count of this clonotype is one. The genes are TRBV20-1 and TRBJ1-3, with D possibly matching TRBD1 (6 bases). Germline assignment: CDR1 DFQATT and CDR2 SNEGSKA (reference sequence). Trimming cost V 3 bases and J 0 bases, with 12 bases left between them. This CDR3 has 15 residues. In DNA form, the CDR3 reads TGCAGTGCTAGGTGGGGGCGCCTCTCTGGAAACACCATATATTTT. It is translated as CSARWGRLSGNTIYF.

The chain is built from TRBV20-1 and TRBJ1-1; D is unresolved. Deletions cut 1 base from V and 10 bases from J, with 19 bases between. This CDR3 contains 14 residues. Germline V gene sequence: CDR1 DFQATT, CDR2 SNEGSKA (reference sequence). CDR3 bases: TGCAGTGCTAGAGGGTGGGAGTCCGCAAAGGGAGCTTTCTTT. The encoded protein is CSARGWESAKGAFF.

The CDR3 region is CSALSGQTYEQYF. In nucleotides, the CDR3 is TGCAGCGCCCTGTCGGGACAGACCTACGAGCAGTACTTC. The chain carries TRBV29-1 and TRBJ2-7; 7 nucleotides agree with TRBD1. Germline CDR1 and CDR2: SQVTM and ANQGSEA. With V trimmed by 7 bases and J by 2 bases, 8 bases remained unmatched. The CDR3 sequence is 13 residues long.

This chain connects TRBV27 to TRBJ2-3; a possible D gene is TRBD2 (6 bases). Trimming stripped 4 bases from V and 9 bases from J, with 23 bases between. Germline-derived CDR1 and CDR2 are MNHEY and SMNVEV (reference sequence). The CDR3 spans 16 residues. The CDR3 sequence is CASSSRAGPALRTQYF. In DNA form, the CDR3 reads TGTGCCAGCAGTTCACGGGCGGGACCGGCTTTACGGACGCAGTATTTT.

This rearrangement joins TRBV18 to TRBJ2-7, with D hard to call. V lost 3 bases, J lost 4 bases, and 13 bases lay in between. The CDR3 has 14 residues. Germline V gene sequence: CDR1 KGHSH, CDR2 LQKENI. The CDR3 nucleotides are TGTGCCAGCTCACCCCAGGTGGTCGGGTACGAGCAGTACTTC. Protein sequence: CASSPQVVGYEQYF.

Concerning this clonotype itself: This may come from a read error, since a much larger clone is one base off. The gene calls are TRBV7-2 and TRBJ2-3; 7 positions match TRBD2. The germline V gene has CDR1 SGHTA and CDR2 FQGNSA. V lost 8 bases to trimming and J lost 3 bases; unmatched junction nucleotides: 11. This CDR3 has 15 residues. The CDR3 DNA is TGTGCCAGCCGCCGACTAGCACGAGGTACAGATACGCAGTATTTT. Its protein product is CASRRLARGTDTQYF.

This clonotype was counted at least ten times. V gene TRBV29-1 combines with J gene TRBJ2-3; D call uncertain. The CDR3 is 10 residues long. Germline CDR1 SQVTM, CDR2 ANQGSEA. The V end was cut by 7 bases, the J end by 5 bases, with 7 bases between. CDR3 region: CSAGLDTQYF. CDR3 in DNA: TGCAGCGCCGGGTTAGATACGCAGTATTTT.

This clonotype was counted a single time. The V and J genes are TRBV6-2 or TRBV6-3 and TRBJ2-3; D remains unclear. Deletions cut 2 bases from V and 6 bases from J, with 12 bases between. This CDR3 spans 14 amino acids. Germline V gene sequence: CDR1 MNHEY, CDR2 SVGEGT. CDR3 sequence reads: CASSYVQERDTQYF. The DNA for the CDR3 is TGTGCCAGCAGTTACGTTCAGGAAAGGGATACGCAGTATTTT.

The chain employs TRBV28 and TRBJ2-2; weak D call: TRBD1 (6 bases). With 3 bases removed from V and 4 bases from J, the gap between germline ends came to 12 bases. This CDR3 is 15 amino acids long. The germline gives CDR1 MDHEN, CDR2 SYDVKM. This CDR3 is CASSFQGRGTGELFF. In DNA, the CDR3 is TGTGCCAGCAGTTTTCAGGGGCGCGGCACCGGGGAGCTGTTTTTT.

The rearrangement links TRBV20-1 to TRBJ2-7; 7 bases are a match to TRBD1. The CDR3 extends over 16 amino acids. The ends lost 6 bases at V and 3 bases at J; junction bases unmatched: 17. The V gene's germline CDR1 is DFQATT and CDR2 SNEGSKA (reference sequence). The CDR3 is CSARDLRQGEYYEQYF. In nucleotides, the CDR3 is TGCAGTGCGCGTGACCTGAGACAGGGCGAATACTACGAGCAGTACTTC.

The rearrangement uses TRBV28 and TRBJ2-7, with no clear D. TRBJ2-5 explains the end of the DNA better; the J call may be wrong. The V gene's germline CDR1 is MDHEN and CDR2 SYDVKM. The length of the CDR3 is 14 residues. The CDR3 nucleotides read TGTGCCAGCAGTTTAGTCGGCAGAACAGAGACCCAGTACTTC. Translating it yields CASSLVGRTETQYF.

In this sample, this clonotype turned up a few times. The chain has TRBV5-1 and TRBJ2-4, with a possible D match to TRBD1 (5 bases). This CDR3 contains 17 residues. The V end was cut by 4 bases, the J end by 0 bases, with 17 bases between. Germline V gene sequence: CDR1 SGHRS, CDR2 YFSETQ. This CDR3 is CASSAPTDTLAKNIQYF. The CDR3 coding sequence is TGCGCCAGCAGCGCCCCGACAGATACCCTAGCCAAAAACATTCAGTACTTC.

This clonotype was counted between two and nine times. The chain combines TRBV12-3 or TRBV12-4 with TRBJ2-1; 8 positions agree with TRBD2. Unmatched junction bases numbered 16, after V lost 6 bases and J lost 9 bases. This CDR3 is built from 16 residues. The CDR3 region has the DNA TGTGCCAGCAGCCCCTCCGGGAGGGCATGGGGTGGTGAGCAGTTCTTC. It is translated as CASSPSGRAWGGEQFF.